This T cell receptor beta chain stems from a study of radiation and T cells in renal cell carcinoma. Time point defined: blood 4 weeks post-SBRT, at nephrectomy. Treatment reported: 15 Gy SBRT to primary tumor, nephrectomy 4 weeks later. The germline gives CDR1 MGHRA, CDR2 YSYEKL. The CDR3 runs to 13 residues. J lost 12 bases, V lost 5 bases, and 4 bases had no gene match. Sequenced by immunoSEQ multiplex PCR; TCRdb stores in-frame clones only, minus some. Of 150,000 to 200,000 clones in the sample, 88% were seen once. This rearrangement joins TRBV4-1 to TRBJ2-1; 13 nucleotides match TRBD2. The starting material was blood, obtained from a patient whose treatment included radiotherapy and nephrectomy. The clonotype was recovered from a woman aged 45-65 years with renal cell carcinoma. The CDR3 loop reads CASSTRLAGGQFF. The CDR3 DNA sequence: TGCGCCAGCAGCACTCGACTAGCGGGGGGGCAGTTCTTC.